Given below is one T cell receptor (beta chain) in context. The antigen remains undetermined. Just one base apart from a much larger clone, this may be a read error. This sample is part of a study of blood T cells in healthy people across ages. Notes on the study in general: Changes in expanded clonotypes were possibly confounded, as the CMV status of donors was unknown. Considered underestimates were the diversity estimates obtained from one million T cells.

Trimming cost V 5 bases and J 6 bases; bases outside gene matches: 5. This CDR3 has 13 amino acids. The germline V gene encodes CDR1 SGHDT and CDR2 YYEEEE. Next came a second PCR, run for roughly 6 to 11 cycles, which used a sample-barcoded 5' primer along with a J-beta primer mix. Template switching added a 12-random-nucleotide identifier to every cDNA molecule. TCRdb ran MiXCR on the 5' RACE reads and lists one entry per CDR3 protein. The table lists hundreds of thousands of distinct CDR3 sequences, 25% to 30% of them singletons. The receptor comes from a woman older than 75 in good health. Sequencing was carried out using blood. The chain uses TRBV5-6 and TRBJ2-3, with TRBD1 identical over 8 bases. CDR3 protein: CASRQGAGDTQYF. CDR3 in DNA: TGTGCCAGCAGGCAGGGGGCAGGGGATACGCAGTATTTT.